This T cell receptor beta chain was profiled in a study of blood T cell repertoires in COVID-19. Across the study: Acute and convalescent COVID-19 specimens originated in the United States, Italy and Spain. From T cells, B-cell-depleted T cells, or PBMCs came the material, which was cDNA or gDNA.

This clone was counted a single time. This CDR3 is 13 amino acids long. The V gene lost 4 bases and the J gene lost 4 bases, with 10 bases spanning the gap. The germline gives CDR1 SEHNR, CDR2 FQNEAQ (reference sequence). In the original workflow: Amplification from reference gene primers served as the basis for estimated nucleated cell counts. The data were produced by immunoSEQ multiplex PCR, yet TCRdb's version contains in-frame clones alone and is incomplete. V, J and clone size are taken as reported in that table, and D and trimming were inferred from the DNA itself. Here the sample spans more than 150,000 clones, around 86% being singletons.

The chain links TRBV7-9 to TRBJ1-2; D is ambiguous. Sequenced sample: peripheral blood. The receptor was derived from a man aged 55 to 70 with acute or convalescent COVID-19. In nucleotides, the CDR3 is TGTGCCAGCAGCTATCAGGTTTTCTATGGCTACACCTTC. As protein: CASSYQVFYGYTF. The whole variable domain, filled in from reference TRBV7-9 and TRBJ1-2, reads DTGVSQNPRHKITKRGQNVTFRCDPISEHNRLYWYRQTLGQGPEFLTYFQNEAQLEKSRLLSDRFSAERPKGSFSTLEIQRTEQGDSAMYLCASSYQVFYGYTFGSGTRLTVV.